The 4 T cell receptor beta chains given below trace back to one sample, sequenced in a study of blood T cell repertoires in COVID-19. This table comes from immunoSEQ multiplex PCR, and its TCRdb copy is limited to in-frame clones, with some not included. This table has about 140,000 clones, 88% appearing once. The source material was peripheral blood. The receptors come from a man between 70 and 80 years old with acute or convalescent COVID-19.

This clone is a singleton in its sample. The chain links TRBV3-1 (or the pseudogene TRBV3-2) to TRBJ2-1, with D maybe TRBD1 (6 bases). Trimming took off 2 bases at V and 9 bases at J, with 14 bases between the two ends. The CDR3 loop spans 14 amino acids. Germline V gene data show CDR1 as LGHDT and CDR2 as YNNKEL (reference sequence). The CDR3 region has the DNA TGTGCCAGCAGCCAAAATCAGGGGTCGGGTGAGCAGTTCTTC. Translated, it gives CASSQNQGSGEQFF.

In nucleotides, the CDR3 is TGTGCCAGCAGCCCGACGGCAGGACTAGCACTATACAATGAGCAGTTCTTC. Protein sequence: CASSPTAGLALYNEQFF. The V call is TRBV9, the J call TRBJ2-1, with TRBD2 identical over 8 bases. The ends lost 4 bases at V and 4 bases at J; junction bases unmatched: 13. CDR3 length: 17 amino acids. Germline V gene sequence: CDR1 SGDLS, CDR2 YYNGEE.

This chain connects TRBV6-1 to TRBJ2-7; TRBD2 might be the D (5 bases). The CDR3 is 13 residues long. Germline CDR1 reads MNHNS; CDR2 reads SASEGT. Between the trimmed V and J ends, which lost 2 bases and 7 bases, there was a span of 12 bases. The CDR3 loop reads CASSESTTGEQYF. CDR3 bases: TGTGCCAGCAGTGAAAGTACCACGGGAGAGCAGTACTTC.

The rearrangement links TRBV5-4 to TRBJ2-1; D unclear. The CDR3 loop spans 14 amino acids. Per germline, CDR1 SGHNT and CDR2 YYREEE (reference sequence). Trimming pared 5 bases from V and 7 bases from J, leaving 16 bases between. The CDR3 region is CASRAELNINEQFF. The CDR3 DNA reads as TGTGCCAGCAGGGCGGAACTAAACATAAATGAGCAGTTCTTC.